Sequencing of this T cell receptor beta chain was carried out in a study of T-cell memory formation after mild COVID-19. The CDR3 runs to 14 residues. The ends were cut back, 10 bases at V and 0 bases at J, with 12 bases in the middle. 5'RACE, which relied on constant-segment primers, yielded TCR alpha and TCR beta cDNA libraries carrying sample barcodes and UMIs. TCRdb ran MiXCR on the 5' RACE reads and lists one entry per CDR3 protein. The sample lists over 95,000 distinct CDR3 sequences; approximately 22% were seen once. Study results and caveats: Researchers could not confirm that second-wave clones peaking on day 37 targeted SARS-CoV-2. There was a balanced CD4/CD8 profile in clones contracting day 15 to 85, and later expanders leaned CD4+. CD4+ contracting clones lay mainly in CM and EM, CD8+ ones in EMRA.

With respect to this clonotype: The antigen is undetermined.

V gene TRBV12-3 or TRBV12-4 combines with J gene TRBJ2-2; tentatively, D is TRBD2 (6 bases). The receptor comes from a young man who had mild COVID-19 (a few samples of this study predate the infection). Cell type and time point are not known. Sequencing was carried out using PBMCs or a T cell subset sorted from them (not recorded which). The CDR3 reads CATKDYANTGELFF. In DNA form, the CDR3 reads TGTGCCACCAAGGACTACGCGAACACCGGGGAGCTGTTTTTT.